One and the same sample provided the 10 T cell receptor beta chains below, sequenced in a study of cytomegalovirus exposure and HLA in healthy donors. PCR employed 60 Vbeta and 13 Jbeta primers. This table comes from immunoSEQ multiplex PCR, and its TCRdb copy is limited to in-frame clones, with some not included. The data show under 250,000 clones, less than 85% seen once. Sequenced: PBMCs. The receptor set was obtained from a man between 18 and 29 years old in good health and CMV-seronegative.

The chain recombines TRBV5-1 with TRBJ2-7; D may be TRBD2 (5 bases). The CDR3 runs 15 residues. V was trimmed by 0 bases and J by 7 bases, leaving 17 bases between them. CDR1 is SGHRS, CDR2 YFSETQ, per germline. In DNA, the CDR3 is TGCGCCAGCAGCTTGGGAGCGGATTTTCGGGGTGAGCAGTACTTC. Translation gives CASSLGADFRGEQYF.

The V and J genes are TRBV28 and TRBJ1-2, with 8 bases fitting TRBD1. CDR1 MDHEN and CDR2 SYDVKM come from the germline V gene. V trimming: 5 bases; J trimming: 4 bases; junction bases outside the gene matches: 6. This CDR3 is 14 amino acids long. The CDR3 DNA is TGTGCCAGCAGTCATGACAGGGGAACCTATGGCTACACCTTC. This codes for CASSHDRGTYGYTF.

This clone was found a few times. CDR3 bases: TGTGCCAGCACAGGACTTTCTGGAAACACCATATATTTT. This codes for CASTGLSGNTIYF. The gene calls are TRBV6-5 and TRBJ1-3, with D uncertain. The CDR3 has 13 amino acids. V was clipped by 7 bases and J by 1 base, with 8 bases between them. Germline V gene data show CDR1 as MNHEY and CDR2 as SVGAGI.

The chain employs TRBV5-4 and TRBJ2-7; weak D call: TRBD2 (6 bases). The germline gives CDR1 SGHNT, CDR2 YYREEE (reference sequence). V was trimmed by 4 bases and J by 4 bases, leaving 18 bases between them. The CDR3 is 15 amino acids. CDR3: CASSVLADPAYEQYF. CDR3 nucleotides: TGTGCCAGCAGCGTATTAGCGGATCCCGCGTACGAGCAGTACTTC.

This chain uses TRBV5-4 with TRBJ1-2; TRBD1 aligns across 7 bases. V lost 4 bases and J lost 8; bases outside the gene matches: 5. In germline, CDR1 is SGHNT, CDR2 YYREEE (reference sequence). The CDR3 has 12 residues. The CDR3 sequence: CASSTRGEGYTF. CDR3 in DNA: TGTGCCAGCAGCACCAGGGGGGAGGGCTACACCTTC.

The chain is built from TRBV7-2 and TRBJ2-5; 10 nucleotides align to TRBD2. The DNA matches TRBJ2-7 better at its end, which makes the J call doubtful. The CDR3 spans 15 residues. Germline lookup yields CDR1 SGHTA and CDR2 FQGNSA. The CDR3 reads CASSPLAGDLYEQYF. For the CDR3, the DNA is TGTGCCAGCAGCCCGCTAGCGGGAGACCTCTACGAGCAGTACTTC.

The V and J genes are TRBV6-5 and TRBJ2-1, with TRBD2 matching 8 bases. Losses at the gene ends were 7 bases for V and 14 bases for J; bases not matched to a gene: 16. CDR1 and CDR2 from the germline V gene are MNHEY and SVGAGI. This CDR3 contains 14 residues. The CDR3 DNA follows: TGTGCCAGCATGATCGGGACGGTAGCGGGACTCAAGTTCTTC. As protein: CASMIGTVAGLKFF.

This sequence joins TRBV4-1 and TRBJ2-1; D is undetermined. The germline V and J ends were trimmed by 4 bases and 3 bases, with 7 bases remaining between them. Germline CDR1 MGHRA, CDR2 YSYEKL. This CDR3 spans 13 amino acids. CDR3 sequence: CASSRNSYNEQFF. The CDR3 nucleotides read TGCGCCAGCAGCCGTAACAGCTACAATGAGCAGTTCTTC.

This rearrangement joins TRBV18 to TRBJ2-3, with 7 positions matching TRBD1. After removal of 5 bases from V and 3 bases from J, the junction contained 5 bases not matched to a gene. Looked up from germline, CDR1 is KGHSH and CDR2 is LQKENI. The CDR3 totals 14 residues. This chain's CDR3 is CASSTGAGTDTQYF. For the CDR3, the DNA is TGTGCCAGCTCAACAGGGGCGGGTACAGATACGCAGTATTTT. Supplemented by reference TRBV18 and TRBJ2-3, the full variable domain reads NAGVMQNPRHLVRRRGQEARLRCSPMKGHSHVYWYRQLPEEGLKFMVYLQKENIIDESGMPKERFSAEFPKEGPSILRIQQVVRGDSAAYFCASSTGAGTDTQYFGPGTRLTVL.

This clone turned up a few times. In the same sample, other DNA sequences code for this CDR3. The chain links TRBV6-5 to TRBJ1-2; D ambiguous. Trimming removed 0 bases from V and 0 bases from J, with 5 bases in between. Germline V gene sequence: CDR1 MNHEY, CDR2 SVGAGI. The CDR3 runs 14 residues. The CDR3, as DNA: TGTGCCAGCAGTTACTCTCCAGCTAACTATGGCTACACCTTC. It encodes CASSYSPANYGYTF.